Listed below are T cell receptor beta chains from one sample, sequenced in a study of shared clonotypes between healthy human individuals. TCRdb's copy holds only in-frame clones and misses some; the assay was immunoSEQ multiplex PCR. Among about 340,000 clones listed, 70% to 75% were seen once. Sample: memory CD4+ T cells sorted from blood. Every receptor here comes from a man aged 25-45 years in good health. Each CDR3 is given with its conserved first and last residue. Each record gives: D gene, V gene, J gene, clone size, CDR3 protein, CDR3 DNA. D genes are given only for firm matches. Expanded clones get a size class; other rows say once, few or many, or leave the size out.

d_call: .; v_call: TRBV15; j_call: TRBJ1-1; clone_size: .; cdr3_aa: CATSAGDMNTEAFF; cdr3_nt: TGTGCCACCTCTGCAGGGGACATGAACACTGAAGCTTTCTTT
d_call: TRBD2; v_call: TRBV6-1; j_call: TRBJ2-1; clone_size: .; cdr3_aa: CASSELTSGRYNEQFF; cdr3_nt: TGTGCCAGCAGTGAACTAACTAGCGGGAGGTACAATGAGCAGTTCTTC
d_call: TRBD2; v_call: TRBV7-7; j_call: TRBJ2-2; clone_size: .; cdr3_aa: CASSAGLANTGELFF; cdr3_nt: TGTGCCAGCAGCGCGGGACTAGCAAACACCGGGGAGCTGTTTTTT
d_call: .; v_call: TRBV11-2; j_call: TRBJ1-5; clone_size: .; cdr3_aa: CASSPEPLSNQPQHF; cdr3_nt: TGTGCCAGCAGCCCAGAGCCTCTAAGCAATCAGCCCCAGCATTTT
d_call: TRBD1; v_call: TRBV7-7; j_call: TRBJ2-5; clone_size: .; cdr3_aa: CASGPDRETPQYF; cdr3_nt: TGTGCTAGCGGACCGGACAGGGAAACACCCCAGTACTTC
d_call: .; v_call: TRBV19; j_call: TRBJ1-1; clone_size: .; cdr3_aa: CASSPGGGVTEAFF; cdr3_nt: TGTGCCAGTTCCCCGGGGGGGGGCGTCACTGAAGCTTTCTTT
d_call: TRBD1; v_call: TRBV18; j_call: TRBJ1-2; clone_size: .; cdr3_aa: CASSSSTGVGYTF; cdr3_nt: TGTGCCAGCTCATCGTCGACAGGGGTCGGCTACACCTTC
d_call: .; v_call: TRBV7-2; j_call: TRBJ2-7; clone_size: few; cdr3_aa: CASSLAVDLRGSYEQYF; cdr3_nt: TGTGCCAGCAGCTTAGCGGTGGATCTTCGGGGCTCCTACGAGCAGTACTTC
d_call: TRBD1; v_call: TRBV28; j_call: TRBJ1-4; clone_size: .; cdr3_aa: CASSLSGGGGEKLFF; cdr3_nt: TGTGCCAGCAGTTTATCAGGGGGGGGCGGTGAAAAACTGTTTTTT
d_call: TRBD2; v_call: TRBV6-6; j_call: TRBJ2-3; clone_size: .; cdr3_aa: CASSPGGETQYF; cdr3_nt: TGTGCCAGCAGCCCCGGGGGGGAGACGCAGTATTTT
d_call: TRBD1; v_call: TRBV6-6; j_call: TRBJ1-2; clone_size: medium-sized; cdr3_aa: CASRDRGIENYGYTF; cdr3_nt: TGTGCCAGCAGGGACAGGGGAATAGAGAACTATGGCTACACCTTC
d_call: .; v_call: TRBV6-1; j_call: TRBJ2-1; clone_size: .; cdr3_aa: CASSELGLERDNEQFF; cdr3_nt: TGTGCCAGCAGTGAACTCGGTCTCGAGCGGGACAATGAGCAGTTCTTC
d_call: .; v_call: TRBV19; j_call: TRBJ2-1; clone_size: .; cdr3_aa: CASSMAGRDEQFF; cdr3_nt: TGTGCCAGTAGTATGGCAGGGCGCGATGAGCAGTTCTTC
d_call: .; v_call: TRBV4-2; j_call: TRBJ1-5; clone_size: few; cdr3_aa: CASSYRVVDQPQHF; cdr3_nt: TGTGCCAGCAGCTACAGGGTGGTGGATCAGCCCCAGCATTTT
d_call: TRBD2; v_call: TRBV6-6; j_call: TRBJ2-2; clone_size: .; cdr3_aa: CASTPRGFSNTGELFF; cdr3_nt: TGTGCCAGCACCCCGCGGGGGTTCTCGAACACCGGGGAGCTGTTTTTT
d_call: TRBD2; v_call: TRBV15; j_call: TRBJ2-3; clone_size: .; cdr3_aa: CATSSLGGTSGDTQYF; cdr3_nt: TGTGCCACCAGCAGTCTGGGGGGGACCAGTGGAGATACGCAGTATTTT
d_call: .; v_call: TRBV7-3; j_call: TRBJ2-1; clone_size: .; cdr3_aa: CASSLGLVGSLRNEQFF; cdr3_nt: TGTGCCAGCAGCTTAGGCCTGGTAGGATCCCTTCGCAATGAGCAGTTCTTC
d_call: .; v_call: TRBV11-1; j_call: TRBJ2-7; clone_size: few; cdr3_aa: CASSLSNINYEQYF; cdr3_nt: TGTGCCAGCAGCTTATCGAATATTAACTACGAGCAGTACTTC
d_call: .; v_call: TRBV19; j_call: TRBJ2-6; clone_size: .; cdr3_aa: CASSIRGGTGANVLTF; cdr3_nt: TGTGCCAGTAGTATACGAGGCGGGACTGGGGCCAACGTCCTGACTTTC
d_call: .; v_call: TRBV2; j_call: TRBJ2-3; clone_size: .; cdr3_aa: CASKGPLAADTQYF; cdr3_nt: TGTGCCAGCAAGGGTCCCCTAGCCGCAGATACGCAGTATTTT
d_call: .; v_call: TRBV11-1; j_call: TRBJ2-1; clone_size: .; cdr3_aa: CASSLGQGFNNEQFF; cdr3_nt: TGTGCCAGCAGCTTAGGGCAGGGGTTCAACAATGAGCAGTTCTTC
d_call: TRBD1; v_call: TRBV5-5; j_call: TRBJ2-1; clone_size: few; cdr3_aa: CASSLQGANEQFF; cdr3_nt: TGTGCCAGCAGCTTGCAGGGGGCGAACGAGCAGTTCTTC
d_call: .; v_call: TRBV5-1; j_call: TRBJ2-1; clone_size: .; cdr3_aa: CASSLAPQGAYNEQFF; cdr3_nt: TGCGCCAGCAGCTTGGCCCCTCAGGGTGCCTACAATGAGCAGTTCTTC
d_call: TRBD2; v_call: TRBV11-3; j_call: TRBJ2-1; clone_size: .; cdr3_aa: CASSPGTNYNEQFF; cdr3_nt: TGTGCCAGCAGCCCTGGGACTAACTACAATGAGCAGTTCTTC
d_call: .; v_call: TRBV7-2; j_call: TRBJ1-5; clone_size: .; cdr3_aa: CASSPWVATNQPQHF; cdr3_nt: TGTGCCAGCAGCCCCTGGGTGGCGACAAATCAGCCCCAGCATTTT
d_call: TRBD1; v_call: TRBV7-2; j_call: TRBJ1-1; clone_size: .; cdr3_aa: CASNPGTANTEAFF; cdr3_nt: TGTGCCAGCAACCCCGGGACAGCCAACACTGAAGCTTTCTTT
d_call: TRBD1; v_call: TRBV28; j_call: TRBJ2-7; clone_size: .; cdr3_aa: CASSPPRDRGRFSYEQYF; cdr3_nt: TGTGCCAGCAGTCCGCCCCGGGACAGGGGTCGTTTCTCCTACGAGCAGTACTTC
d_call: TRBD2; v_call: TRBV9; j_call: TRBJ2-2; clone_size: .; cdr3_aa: CASSVGTLTSANTGELFF; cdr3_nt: TGTGCCAGCAGCGTAGGGACCTTGACTAGCGCAAACACCGGGGAGCTGTTTTTT
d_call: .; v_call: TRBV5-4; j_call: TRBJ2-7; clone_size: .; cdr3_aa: CASSLPRHEQYF; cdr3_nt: TGTGCCAGCAGCTTGCCTAGACACGAGCAGTACTTC
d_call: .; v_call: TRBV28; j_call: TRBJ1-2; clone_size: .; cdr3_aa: CASGRVGGGPNYGYTF; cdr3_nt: TGTGCCAGCGGCCGGGTAGGCGGGGGGCCAAACTATGGCTACACCTTC
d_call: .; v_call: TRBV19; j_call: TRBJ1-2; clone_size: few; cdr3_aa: CASSIASIRGYTF; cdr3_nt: TGTGCCAGTAGTATAGCGAGCATCCGTGGCTACACCTTC
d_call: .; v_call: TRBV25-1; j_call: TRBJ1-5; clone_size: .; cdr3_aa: CASSEFTRGVQPQHF; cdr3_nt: TGTGCCAGCAGTGAATTTACCCGAGGCGTTCAGCCCCAGCATTTT
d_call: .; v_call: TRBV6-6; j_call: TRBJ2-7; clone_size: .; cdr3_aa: CASSTGSYEQYF; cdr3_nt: TGTGCCAGCAGCACCGGGAGCTACGAGCAGTACTTC
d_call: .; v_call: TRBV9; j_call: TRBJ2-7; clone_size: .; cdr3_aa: CASSVASGGQGHEQYF; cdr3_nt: TGTGCCAGCAGCGTAGCGTCGGGAGGTCAGGGGCACGAGCAGTACTTC
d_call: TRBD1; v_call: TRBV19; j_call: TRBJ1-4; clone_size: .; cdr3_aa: CASSVDRGTEKLFF; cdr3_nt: TGTGCCAGTAGTGTGGACAGGGGAACCGAAAAACTGTTTTTT
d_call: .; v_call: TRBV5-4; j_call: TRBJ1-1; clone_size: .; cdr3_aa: CASSRDINTEAFF; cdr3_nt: TGTGCCAGCAGCAGGGACATAAACACTGAAGCTTTCTTT
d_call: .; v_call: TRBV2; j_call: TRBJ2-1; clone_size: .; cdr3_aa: CASSEALPFVGDSYNEQFF; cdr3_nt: TGTGCCAGCAGTGAAGCGCTTCCCTTTGTGGGGGACTCCTACAATGAGCAGTTCTTC
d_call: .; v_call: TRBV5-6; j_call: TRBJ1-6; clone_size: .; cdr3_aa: CASSLVGSPLHF; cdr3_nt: TGTGCCAGCAGCTTGGTAGGCTCACCCCTCCACTTT
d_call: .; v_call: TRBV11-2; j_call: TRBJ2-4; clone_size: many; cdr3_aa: CASSLNLAKNIQYF; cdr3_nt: TGTGCCAGCAGCTTAAATCTAGCCAAAAACATTCAGTACTTC
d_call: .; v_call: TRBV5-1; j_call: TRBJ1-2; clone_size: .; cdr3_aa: CASSLAGQENGYTF; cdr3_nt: TGCGCCAGCAGCTTGGCGGGGCAGGAGAATGGCTACACCTTC
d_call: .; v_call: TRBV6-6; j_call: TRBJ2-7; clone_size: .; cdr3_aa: CASSQGMGSYEQYF; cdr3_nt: TGTGCCAGCAGCCAGGGGATGGGCTCCTACGAGCAGTACTTC
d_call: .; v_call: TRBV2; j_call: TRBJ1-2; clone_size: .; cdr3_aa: CASSDGKHREPERGYTF; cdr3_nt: TGTGCCAGCAGCGACGGGAAGCACAGGGAGCCTGAGAGAGGCTACACCTTC
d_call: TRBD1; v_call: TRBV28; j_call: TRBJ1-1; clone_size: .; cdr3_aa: CASRLIQGPITEAFF; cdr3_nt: TGTGCCAGCAGATTAATACAGGGGCCCATCACTGAAGCTTTCTTT
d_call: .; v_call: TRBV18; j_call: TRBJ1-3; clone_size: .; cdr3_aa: CASSPVVAGSSGNTIYF; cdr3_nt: TGTGCCAGCTCACCAGTTGTCGCAGGCAGCTCTGGAAACACCATATATTTT
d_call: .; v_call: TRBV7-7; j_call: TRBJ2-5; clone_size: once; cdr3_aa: CASSSWGETQYF; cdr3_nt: TGTGCCAGCAGCTCCTGGGGGGAGACCCAGTACTTC
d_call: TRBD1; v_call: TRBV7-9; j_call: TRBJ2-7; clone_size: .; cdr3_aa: CASSLKDRADEQYF; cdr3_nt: TGTGCCAGCAGCTTAAAAGACAGGGCGGACGAGCAGTACTTC
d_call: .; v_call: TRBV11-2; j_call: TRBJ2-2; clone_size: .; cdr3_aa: CASSFAPTGANTGELFF; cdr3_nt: TGTGCCAGCAGCTTCGCGCCGACAGGCGCGAACACCGGGGAGCTGTTTTTT
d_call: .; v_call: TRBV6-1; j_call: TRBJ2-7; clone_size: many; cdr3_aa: CASSEAAAEQYF; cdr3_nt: TGTGCCAGCAGTGAAGCTGCCGCCGAGCAGTACTTC